The 18 T cell receptor beta chains reported below all come from one sample, sequenced in a study of graft-versus-host responses after intestinal transplantation. The researchers put 200,000 CFSE-labeled responder cells into plates with 200,000 irradiated, violet-dye-labeled stimulator cells. The assay was immunoSEQ multiplex PCR, and TCRdb's table has in-frame clones only and misses some. The sample comprises tens of thousands of clones, 30% to 40% of which are singletons, and roughly 9.2% rests with the top ten. The specimen comprised alloreactive CD8+ T cells from a mixed lymphocyte reaction culture, sampled before intestinal transplant. The subset: CFSE-low proliferating T cells sorted from approximately 6-day pre-transplant mixed lymphocyte reaction (GvH or HvG direction). All receptors come from a human patient who received an intestinal transplant.

V is TRBV6-5 and J is TRBJ2-7; TRBD2 matches at 9 bases. V shed 8 bases, J shed 3 bases, and the junction held 2 bases outside the gene matches. This CDR3 region has 12 residues. Germline assignment: CDR1 MNHEY and CDR2 SVGAGI. CDR3 nucleotide sequence: TGTGCCAGCGGGACTAGCAACTACGAGCAGTACTTC. Its translation: CASGTSNYEQYF.

V and J are TRBV5-6 and TRBJ2-3; D remains unclear. The V and J ends lost 3 bases and 4 bases respectively, with 6 bases between them. The CDR3 extends over 12 amino acids. Germline assignment: CDR1 SGHDT and CDR2 YYEEEE. The CDR3 loop is CASSSGSDTQYF. CDR3 sequence (DNA): TGTGCCAGCAGCTCCGGGTCAGATACGCAGTATTTT.

The chain has TRBV6-1 and TRBJ1-5; tentative D call: TRBD1 (5 bases). The ends were cut back, 6 bases at V and 0 bases at J, with 12 bases in the middle. The germline V gene encodes CDR1 MNHNS and CDR2 SASEGT. This CDR3 region has 15 residues. The CDR3 protein is CASRGTTYSNQPQHF. Written as DNA, the CDR3 is TGTGCCAGCAGGGGGACTACCTATAGCAATCAGCCCCAGCATTTT.

This sequence joins TRBV28 and TRBJ1-6; 7 nucleotides align to TRBD1. CDR3 size: 15 residues. Germline-derived CDR1 and CDR2 are MDHEN and SYDVKM. V lost 5 bases to trimming and J lost 8 bases; unmatched junction nucleotides: 9. This CDR3 reads CASSTIRDSHSPLHF. The CDR3, as DNA: TGTGCCAGCAGTACGATCCGGGACAGCCATTCACCCCTCCACTTT.

The V call is TRBV5-4, the J call TRBJ1-2, with D maybe TRBD1 (6 bases). This CDR3 region has 15 residues. V lost 3 bases and J 4 bases, leaving 16 bases between the germline ends. Germline-derived CDR1 and CDR2 are SGHNT and YYREEE (reference sequence). CDR3 sequence reads: CASSSPVGQTYGYTF. The CDR3 DNA sequence: TGTGCCAGCAGCTCACCGGTGGGACAAACCTATGGCTACACCTTC.

The gene calls are TRBV5-6 and TRBJ2-7, with D possibly matching TRBD1 (6 bases). CDR1 SGHDT and CDR2 YYEEEE come from the germline V gene. The CDR3 sequence is 12 residues long. V was clipped by 0 bases and J by 7 bases, with 8 bases between them. The CDR3 DNA reads TGTGCCAGCAGCTTGGGGGGGCTTGAGCAGTACTTC. Protein sequence: CASSLGGLEQYF.

This chain joins TRBV4-1 and TRBJ1-3; D gene ambiguous. V lost 8 bases and J lost 0, with 8 bases in between. The CDR3 covers 13 residues. CDR1 and CDR2 from the germline V gene are MGHRA and YSYEKL. CDR3 sequence: CASRSFSGNTIYF. CDR3 DNA: TGCGCCAGCCGGTCGTTCTCTGGAAACACCATATATTTT.

The chain recombines TRBV6-5 with TRBJ1-2; no firm D call. Trimming shortened V by 0 bases and J by 4 bases, and 6 bases separated the two germline ends. This CDR3 spans 13 amino acids. Germline V CDR1 and CDR2: MNHEY, SVGAGI. CDR3 region: CASSYSQTYGYTF. The CDR3 DNA follows: TGTGCCAGCAGTTACTCACAGACCTATGGCTACACCTTC.

The chain recombines TRBV13 with TRBJ1-5, with D uncertain. Between the trimmed V and J ends, which lost 1 base and 7 bases, there was a span of 5 bases. The CDR3 is 12 residues long. Germline CDR1 and CDR2: PRHDT and FYEKMQ (reference sequence). The CDR3 nucleotides read TGTGCCAGCAGCTTAGTCGGCCAGCCCCAGCATTTT. Its protein product is CASSLVGQPQHF.

V and J are TRBV30 and TRBJ2-2; D gene ambiguous. CDR1 and CDR2 from the germline V gene are GTSNPN and SVGIG (reference sequence). CDR3 length equals 12 residues. Trimming shortened V by 2 bases and J by 5 bases, and 6 bases separated the two germline ends. Written as DNA, the CDR3 is TGTGCCTGGAGTTGGGCGACCGGGGAGCTGTTTTTT. Translation gives CAWSWATGELFF.

This clone was seen a handful of times. The chain employs TRBV2 and TRBJ2-3; D not resolved. The CDR3 covers 13 residues. Germline CDR1 and CDR2: SNHLY and FYNNEI. V dropped 1 base and J dropped 6 bases, with 8 bases sitting between them. The CDR3 region is CASSEEGKDTQYF. The CDR3 DNA reads as TGTGCCAGCAGTGAAGAGGGCAAGGATACGCAGTATTTT.

This clone was seen a few times. The chain joins TRBV19 to TRBJ2-1; perhaps TRBD1 as D (5 bases). The length of the CDR3 is 14 residues. Looked up from germline, CDR1 is LNHDA and CDR2 is SQIVND (reference sequence). Trimming left V 1 base short and J 3 bases short, with 7 bases between. In DNA form, the CDR3 reads TGTGCCAGTAGTATAGTCGACAGCTACAATGAGCAGTTCTTC. Encoded protein: CASSIVDSYNEQFF.

The genes are TRBV7-2 and TRBJ2-1; D is uncertain. Germline lookup yields CDR1 SGHTA and CDR2 FQGNSA. The CDR3 contains 13 residues. With 3 bases removed from V and 5 bases from J, the gap between germline ends came to 8 bases. The CDR3 spells CASSLGSHNEQFF. CDR3 bases: TGTGCCAGCAGCTTGGGCAGCCACAATGAGCAGTTCTTC. Full variable domain (rest looked up from reference TRBV7-2 and TRBJ2-1): GAGVSQSPSNKVTEKGKDVELRCDPISGHTALYWYRQSLGQGLEFLIYFQGNSAPDKSGLPSDRFSAERTGGSVSTLTIQRTQQEDSAVYLCASSLGSHNEQFFGPGTRLTVL.

This clone was found a few times. The genes are TRBV7-6 and TRBJ1-5; D gene uncertain. Trimming shortened V by 5 bases and J by 4 bases, and 12 bases separated the two germline ends. The CDR3 totals 14 residues. Germline values: CDR1 SGHVS, CDR2 FNYEAQ. The CDR3, as DNA: TGTGCCAGCAGCCTGTTTGAGGGAAATCAGCCCCAGCATTTT. This gives the protein CASSLFEGNQPQHF.

This chain uses TRBV6-6 with TRBJ2-7; TRBD1 aligns across 10 bases. CDR3 length equals 14 residues. Germline lookup yields CDR1 MNHNY and CDR2 SVGAGI (reference sequence). After removal of 4 bases from V and 5 bases from J, the junction contained 5 bases not matched to a gene. The CDR3 spells CASSWGQGYDEQYF. CDR3 nucleotides: TGTGCCAGCAGTTGGGGACAGGGGTATGACGAGCAGTACTTC.

The chain joins TRBV7-3 to TRBJ1-2, with D perhaps TRBD1 (5 bases). CDR1 and CDR2 (germline): SGHTA, FQGTGA. The CDR3 loop spans 14 amino acids. V lost 6 bases to trimming and J lost 0 bases, with 11 bases between them. The CDR3 spells CASSGQGPNYGYTF. The CDR3 coding sequence is TGTGCCAGCAGTGGGCAGGGACCTAACTATGGCTACACCTTC.

This clone is medium-sized within its sample. The chain carries TRBV4-1 and TRBJ2-5, with D tentatively TRBD1 (5 bases). Germline CDR1 reads MGHRA; CDR2 reads YSYEKL. The CDR3 has 15 amino acids. V shed 1 base and J shed 1 base, with 10 bases lying between them. CDR3 sequence: CASSQVWGRQETQYF. CDR3 bases: TGCGCCAGCAGCCAAGTCTGGGGCCGCCAAGAGACCCAGTACTTC.

The V gene is TRBV11-2, the J gene TRBJ2-3; 8 bases align to TRBD2. Germline V gives CDR1 SGHAT, CDR2 FQNNGV. The CDR3 contains 16 residues. Germline trimming cut 0 bases from V and 0 bases from J; bases unmatched to any gene: 2. The CDR3 sequence: CASSLDPSGSTDTQYF. CDR3 in DNA: TGTGCCAGCAGCTTAGATCCTAGCGGGAGCACAGATACGCAGTATTTT. Complete variable domain (other parts from reference TRBV11-2 and TRBJ2-3): EAGVAQSPRYKIIEKRQSVAFWCNPISGHATLYWYQQILGQGPKLLIQFQNNGVVDDSQLPKDRFSAERLKGVDSTLKIQPAKLEDSAVYLCASSLDPSGSTDTQYFGPGTRLTVL.